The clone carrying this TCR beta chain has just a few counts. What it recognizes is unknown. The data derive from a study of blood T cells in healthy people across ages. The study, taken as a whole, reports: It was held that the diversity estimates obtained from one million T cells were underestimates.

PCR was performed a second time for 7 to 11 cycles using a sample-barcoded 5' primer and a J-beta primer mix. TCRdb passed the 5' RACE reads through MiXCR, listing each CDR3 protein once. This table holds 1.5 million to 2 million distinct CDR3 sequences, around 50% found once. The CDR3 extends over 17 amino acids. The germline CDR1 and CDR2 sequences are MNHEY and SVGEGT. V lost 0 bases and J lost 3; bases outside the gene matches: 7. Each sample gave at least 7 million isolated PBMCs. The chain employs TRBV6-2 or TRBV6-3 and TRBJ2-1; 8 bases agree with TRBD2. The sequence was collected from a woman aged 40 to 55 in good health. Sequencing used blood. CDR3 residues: CASSYSGRGVFYNEQFF. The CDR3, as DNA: TGTGCCAGCAGTTACTCGGGGCGGGGGGTCTTCTACAATGAGCAGTTCTTC.